This entry is about one TCR beta chain. The antigen remains undetermined. This record comes from a study of vaccination effects on CD4 cells after COVID-19. At the end of over 8 days of culture, CD4+ T cells were isolated. Participants each got two BNT162b2 or mRNA-1273 vaccine doses. This table comes from immunoSEQ multiplex PCR, and its TCRdb copy is limited to in-frame clones, with some not included. In the table there are about 39,000 clones, approximately 70% of which are singletons. Trimming removed 3 bases from V and 0 bases from J, with 8 bases in between. Germline loops: CDR1 SQVTM, CDR2 ANQGSEA. CDR3 length: 13 amino acids.

J is TRBJ1-1 and V is TRBV29-1; D is uncertain. The receptor was isolated from a human donor who received a COVID-19 vaccine. This specimen consisted of CD4+ T cells from PBMCs cultured without peptide, obtained after COVID-19 vaccination. The chain's CDR3 is CSVEVSMNTEAFF. The CDR3 DNA follows: TGCAGCGTTGAGGTTTCTATGAACACTGAAGCTTTCTTT. The whole variable domain, remainder taken from reference TRBV29-1 and TRBJ1-1, is SAVISQKPSRDICQRGTSLTIQCQVDSQVTMMFWYRQQPGQSLTLIATANQGSEATYESGFVIDKFPISRPNLTFSTLTVSNMSPEDSSIYLCSVEVSMNTEAFFGQGTRLTVV.